The clone carrying this TCR beta chain was detected only a few times. Its antigen is unidentified. The CDR3 runs 16 residues. In germline, CDR1 is LGHDT, CDR2 YNNKEL (reference sequence). Germline trimming cut 2 bases from V and 1 base from J; bases unmatched to any gene: 4. This entry belongs to a study of identical twins. Findings and limits, study-wide: The models systematically underestimated how much out-of-frame TCR alpha was shared in monozygotic twins. Memory repertoires showed no such pattern, whereas abundant cord blood beta clonotypes carried fewer insertions.

Through template switching, a universal primer site was introduced, and the cDNA contained unique molecular identifiers. TCRdb re-derived calls from the 5' RACE reads in MiXCR, one entry per CDR3 protein. Among about 530,000 distinct CDR3 sequences listed, roughly 15% were seen once. A further study also used this sample, focusing on yellow fever vaccine responses in identical twins. That publication notes: Vaccine-induced T cell responses in twins were reportedly observed to appear partly convergent, partly personalized.

The rearrangement uses TRBV3-1 and TRBJ2-3; TRBD1 matches at 9 bases. The sample comprised CD4+ T cells sorted from blood. The source is a woman under 30 in good health. The CDR3 coding sequence is TGTGCCAGCAGCCAATATAGGGACAGGGGCACAGATACGCAGTATTTT. Protein: CASSQYRDRGTDTQYF.